Described below is a single T cell receptor (beta chain) sequence and its context. With 6 bases clipped from V and 8 bases from J, the junction kept 12 bases outside the gene matches. This CDR3 has 15 residues. CDR1 and CDR2 from the germline V gene are LGHDT and YNNKEL (reference sequence). Cells sorted as Tregs were CD4+, CD25+ and CD127-/low. MiXCR was run by TCRdb on the 5' RACE reads, yielding one entry per CDR3 protein. The table lists about 57,000 distinct CDR3 sequences, around 24% of them singletons. The chain is built from TRBV3-1 and TRBJ1-2, with 10 positions matching TRBD1. This receptor was identified in a female donor with breast cancer. Material for sequencing was tumor-infiltrating Tregs sorted from the breast tumor. The DNA for the CDR3 is TGTGCCAGCAGTCCTATCGACAGGGGGCTTAAGGGCTACACCTTC. Amino acids: CASSPIDRGLKGYTF.